The clone carrying this TCR beta chain was recorded a few times. The antigen remains unidentified. UMIs and a universal primer site were added when TCR cDNA was made by 5'RACE template switching. From the 5' RACE reads, TCRdb called clonotypes with MiXCR, one entry per CDR3 protein. The sample carries hundreds of thousands of distinct CDR3 sequences, 7.5% to 9.5% recorded once. This specimen belongs to a study of T cells after yellow fever vaccination. CDR1 is LNHDA and CDR2 is SQIVND in the germline V gene (reference sequence). V shed 6 bases and J shed 6 bases, with 11 bases lying between them. There are 12 residues in the CDR3. General study results and limits: Subsequent booster samples again held most clones from primary vaccination (96% CD4, over 80% CD8). By day 5 rather than day 15, the secondary response had peaked, though it was weaker. Abundant clonotypes from the bulk population could have been carried over as contaminants into FACS-sorted repertoires.

The chain links TRBV19 to TRBJ1-2; D not certain. This sequence originates from a man younger than 35 who received the YFV17D yellow fever vaccine. The source material was CD4+ T cells sorted from PBMCs, sampled 5 days after the yellow fever booster vaccination. CDR3 DNA: TGTGCCAGTAGGGCCAGTACTCATGGCTACACCTTC. This encodes CASRASTHGYTF.